Sequencing of this T cell receptor beta chain was carried out in a study of OX40 agonist ivuxolimab in advanced cancers. Produced via immunoSEQ multiplex PCR; TCRdb's table is partial and in-frame only. The table lists about 96,000 clones, approximately 84% of them singletons. CDR3 size: 11 residues. Between the trimmed V and J ends, which lost 2 bases and 8 bases, there was a span of 6 bases. Germline CDR1 MDHEN, CDR2 SYDVKM. Notes on the study in general: It was not determined which antigens were specifically recognized by the peripheral T cells that had undergone clonal expansion. Also showing low normalized T-cell clonal expansion were some of the nonresponders.

Regarding this clone: What it recognizes is unknown.

The receptor was derived from an adult with an advanced solid tumor such as melanoma, head and neck, liver or kidney cancer. Material: CD4+ or CD8+ T cells sorted from blood, obtained in a trial of the OX40 agonist ivuxolimab. The chain combines TRBV28 with TRBJ1-2, with unresolved D. CDR3 DNA sequence: TGTGCCAGCAGTTTAAACCGAGGCTACACCTTC. Residues: CASSLNRGYTF.